This passage covers 6 T cell receptor beta chains from one sample sequenced in a study of shared clonotypes between healthy human individuals. Clones were sequenced by immunoSEQ multiplex PCR, and TCRdb holds only the in-frame ones, with some missing. This table holds approximately 92,000 clones, 60% to 75% found once. The sample consisted of memory CD8+ T cells sorted from blood. Sample subset: CD45RO+ cells pooled with CCR7-negative TemRA cells. These receptors all come from a man aged 25-40 years in good health.

This clone has ten or more counts. CDR3 amino acids: CASSSNRPLGGNTEAFF. The CDR3 region has the DNA TGCGCCAGCAGCTCGAACCGCCCCCTAGGGGGGAACACTGAAGCTTTCTTT. The chain links TRBV5-1 to TRBJ1-1, with D possibly TRBD1 on 6 matching bases. V lost 3 bases and J lost 1, with 19 bases in between. Germline V CDR1 and CDR2: SGHRS, YFSETQ. CDR3 length equals 17 residues. The full variable domain, completed using reference TRBV5-1 and TRBJ1-1, is KAGVTQTPRYLIKTRGQQVTLSCSPISGHRSVSWYQQTPGQGLQFLFEYFSETQRNKGNFPGRFSGRQFSNSRSEMNVSTLELGDSALYLCASSSNRPLGGNTEAFFGQGTRLTVV.

CDR3 amino acids: CASSPGQEVETQYF. CDR3 sequence (DNA): TGTGCCAGCAGCCCGGGACAGGAAGTAGAAACCCAGTACTTC. The J gene is TRBJ2-5, the V gene TRBV9; 8 bases are shared with TRBD1. The ends lost 4 bases at V and 8 bases at J; junction bases unmatched: 10. The CDR3 has 14 residues. CDR1 is SGDLS and CDR2 is YYNGEE in the germline V gene.

The chain links TRBV18 to TRBJ2-1, with 10 bases aligning to TRBD2. Trimming removed 3 bases from V and 6 bases from J; junction bases left unmatched: 5. CDR3 size: 15 residues. Germline V lookup: CDR1 KGHSH, CDR2 LQKENI. In DNA form, the CDR3 reads TGTGCCAGCTCACCCACTAGCGGGACAGTCAATGAGCAGTTCTTC. It codes for CASSPTSGTVNEQFF.

The table lists this clone with a count of one. The V and J genes are TRBV18 and TRBJ2-7; TRBD1 is a possible D gene (5 bases). The germline V and J ends were trimmed by 3 bases and 5 bases, with 11 bases remaining between them. Germline V lookup: CDR1 KGHSH, CDR2 LQKENI. This CDR3 has 13 amino acids. The CDR3 nucleotides are TGTGCCAGCTCACCGGCAGGGTCCCACGAGCAGTACTTC. The encoded protein is CASSPAGSHEQYF.

J is TRBJ2-3 and V is TRBV29-1; D uncertain. CDR3 length: 14 amino acids. Trimming cost V 1 base and J 0 bases, with 8 bases left between them. Germline V gives CDR1 SQVTM, CDR2 ANQGSEA. The chain's CDR3 is CSVEGALSTDTQYF. The CDR3 bases are TGCAGCGTTGAAGGGGCTCTCAGCACAGATACGCAGTATTTT.

A note on this clone: A far larger clone differs by one base, so this is likely a read error. The chain links TRBV29-1 to TRBJ2-2; 7 nucleotides match TRBD1. Germline assignment: CDR1 SQVTM and CDR2 ANQGSEA. CDR3 length equals 16 residues. J gave up 5 bases and V 0 bases, and 9 bases lay outside the gene matches. CDR3 DNA: TGCAGCGTTGAAGATCTAGAGGGGGCCAGAACCGGGGAGCTGTTTTTT. It specifies CSVEDLEGARTGELFF.